This is a list of T cell receptor beta chains from one sample in a study of long-term antiretroviral therapy in people with HIV. Clones were read by immunoSEQ multiplex PCR, and TCRdb kept only the in-frame ones, dropping some. The sample holds tens of thousands of clones; approximately 84% are singletons and the top ten take approximately 4.6%. Sequenced material: unsorted PBMCs, taken 0.5 years after starting antiretroviral therapy. The receptors derive from a young man with HIV. CDR3s leave out the opening cysteine and the closing phenylalanine or tryptophan. Size values are once, few and many counts, or a class for expanded clones, and some rows have none.

v_gene,j_gene,abundance,CDR3aa
TRBV10-3,TRBJ2-1,NA,AISDRDRLGNEQF
TRBV29-1,TRBJ2-1,NA,SVEDLGGEQF
TRBV5-5,TRBJ2-7,once,ASSLESTYEQY
TRBV7-3,TRBJ2-2,few,ASSLSGGATTGELF
TRBV5-5,TRBJ1-5,once,ASSLDEQTYSNQPQH
TRBV27,TRBJ2-2,NA,ASSRLGGAITGELF
TRBV11-1,TRBJ2-5,NA,ASSPDGSVQETQY
TRBV7-2,TRBJ2-3,NA,ASSLVAGSTDTQY
TRBV18,TRBJ1-1,NA,ASSPGGGRMNTEAF
TRBV7-9,TRBJ1-3,NA,ASKADQFGNTIY
TRBV15,TRBJ1-3,NA,ATSVYFGNTIY
TRBV28,TRBJ2-6,NA,ASSSPGTGGANVLT
TRBV5-1,TRBJ2-5,NA,ASSLEVEETQY
TRBV7-9,TRBJ1-1,once,ASSSTGVALGVTEAF
TRBV2,TRBJ2-7,NA,ASSVVLQAYEQY
TRBV2,TRBJ2-3,NA,ASIKGEASWADTQY
TRBV9,TRBJ2-1,NA,ASSADRGQVSYNEQF
TRBV28,TRBJ1-2,NA,ASSFFGQIGSYGYT
TRBV5-1,TRBJ1-3,NA,ASSRDGSSGNTIY
TRBV7-2,TRBJ2-1,NA,ASSLVGAGGYNEQF
TRBV6-6,TRBJ1-3,once,ASRKQGTGNTIY
TRBV7-2,TRBJ2-7,once,ASSLLAGDFYEQY
TRBV19,TRBJ2-1,once,ASTSGVAQRVSEQF
TRBV5-1,TRBJ1-2,NA,ASSLDTGYYGYT
TRBV19,TRBJ1-1,NA,ASSITRNTEAF
TRBV5-4,TRBJ2-5,NA,ASSPYLGQGGQETQY
TRBV19,TRBJ2-3,medium-sized,ASSIGTDTQY
TRBV5-5,TRBJ2-7,NA,ASSRLSGVGNEQY
TRBV10-3,TRBJ1-1,NA,AISEGPGLRTEAF
TRBV6-5,TRBJ1-1,once,ASSYGRETEAF
TRBV27,TRBJ2-1,NA,ASSISGTGFPYNEQF
TRBV15,TRBJ2-7,NA,ATSKGAREQY
TRBV7-9,TRBJ2-1,NA,ASSPNDSPYNEQF
TRBV5-1,TRBJ1-1,NA,ASSWGGVDTEAF
TRBV4-1,TRBJ1-6,few,ASSQESTVVSYNSPLH
TRBV19,TRBJ1-4,NA,ASTLQGREKLF
TRBV27,TRBJ2-5,NA,ASSLGTGNRQETQY
TRBV4-1,TRBJ2-1,NA,ASSQEGTSGYNEQF
TRBV9,TRBJ2-5,NA,ASSATGQGLYGETQY
TRBV5-1,TRBJ1-5,few,ASSSGDVNQPQH
TRBV4-1,TRBJ1-2,NA,ASSQGAARRYYGYT
TRBV28,TRBJ1-5,NA,ASSSWASNQPQH
TRBV28,TRBJ1-1,NA,ASSPRLGAVAWTEAF
TRBV4-3,TRBJ2-7,once,ASSQDGGPPYEQY
TRBV21-1,TRBJ1-2,NA,ASSSWTGVKGYT
TRBV5-6,TRBJ2-4,NA,ASSLVKGTAKNIQY
TRBV7-3,TRBJ1-1,NA,ASSLGAAGSPVNTEAF
TRBV4-2,TRBJ2-1,NA,ASSQVYFIGGTRENEQF
TRBV7-9,TRBJ2-7,NA,ASSLGGLTYEQY
TRBV7-2,TRBJ1-3,NA,ASSLGRTSGNTIY
TRBV11-2,TRBJ2-3,NA,ASSFSLAPDTQY
TRBV2,TRBJ1-2,few,ASSGTGNYGYT
TRBV5-6,TRBJ1-2,few,ASSLTLGGNYGYT